These 21 T cell receptor beta chains were all obtained from the same sample, sequenced in a study of cytomegalovirus exposure and HLA in healthy donors. The PCR used 60 Vbeta and 13 Jbeta primers. Produced via immunoSEQ multiplex PCR; TCRdb's table is partial and in-frame only. The sample includes over 90,000 clones, roughly 79% of them seen just once. Sequenced input: PBMCs. The receptor set was obtained from a female donor in good health and CMV-seropositive.

J is TRBJ1-4 and V is TRBV6-6; perhaps TRBD1 as D (5 bases). Germline V gene data show CDR1 as MNHNY and CDR2 as SVGAGI (reference sequence). With 6 bases removed from V and 1 base from J, the gap between germline ends came to 15 bases. This CDR3 is built from 16 residues. CDR3 nucleotides: TGTGCCAGCAGCTTCGTCGCCGGGGGAACTAATGAAAAACTGTTTTTT. Translating gives CASSFVAGGTNEKLFF.

This chain joins TRBV7-2 and TRBJ2-2; 8 nucleotides match TRBD2. In germline, CDR1 is SGHTA, CDR2 FQGNSA. The CDR3 is 16 amino acids. Losses at the gene ends were 4 bases for V and 4 bases for J; bases not matched to a gene: 8. The CDR3 is CASSSGLARGTGELFF. In DNA form, the CDR3 reads TGTGCCAGCAGCTCTGGACTAGCAAGGGGCACCGGGGAGCTGTTTTTT.

The chain recombines TRBV4-2 with TRBJ2-7; a weak D match, TRBD2 (5 bases). The V gene lost 4 bases and the J gene lost 0 bases, with 16 bases spanning the gap. The germline CDR1 and CDR2 sequences are LGHNA and YNFKEQ. The CDR3 contains 16 residues. This CDR3 is CASSREADGDSYEQYF. The DNA for the CDR3 is TGTGCCAGCAGCCGAGAGGCGGACGGGGACTCCTACGAGCAGTACTTC.

The genes are TRBV10-3 and TRBJ1-2; a possible D gene is TRBD1 (5 bases). Trimming stripped 3 bases from V and 5 bases from J, with 16 bases between. This CDR3 is 15 amino acids long. Germline-derived CDR1 and CDR2 are ENHRY and SYGVKD. The CDR3 DNA follows: TGTGCCATCAGTGAAGGGGCGGCGGGGATTTATGGCTACACCTTC. This translates into CAISEGAAGIYGYTF.

This sequence joins TRBV11-2 and TRBJ2-1; tentative D call: TRBD2 (6 bases). V was trimmed by 6 bases and J by 6 bases, leaving 15 bases between them. The CDR3 covers 14 residues. The V gene's germline CDR1 is SGHAT and CDR2 FQNNGV. CDR3 loop: CASRRASAPNEQFF. The CDR3 DNA follows: TGTGCCAGCAGAAGGGCTAGCGCGCCCAATGAGCAGTTCTTC.

The V gene is TRBV11-2, the J gene TRBJ2-3, with D unresolved. V lost 5 bases, J lost 0 bases, and 3 bases lay in between. The CDR3 is 12 amino acids. Germline V gene sequence: CDR1 SGHAT, CDR2 FQNNGV. In nucleotides, the CDR3 is TGTGCCAGCAGCCGGAGCACAGATACGCAGTATTTT. This sequence encodes CASSRSTDTQYF.

The J gene is TRBJ1-2, the V gene TRBV5-5; 9 nucleotides align to TRBD1. This CDR3 region has 16 residues. The V gene's germline CDR1 is SGHKS and CDR2 YYEKEE (reference sequence). V shed 3 bases, J shed 4 bases, and the junction held 10 bases outside the gene matches. CDR3 DNA: TGTGCCAGCAGCTACGACCGGACAGGGGTGTTCTATGGCTACACCTTC. Protein product: CASSYDRTGVFYGYTF.

This clone was detected a few times. V gene TRBV6-1 combines with J gene TRBJ1-3; D gene uncertain. Germline lookup yields CDR1 MNHNS and CDR2 SASEGT. V lost 6 bases, J lost 7 bases, and 16 bases lay in between. The CDR3 covers 14 residues. The DNA of the CDR3 is TGTGCCAGCAGCTACGACATCGGATTCAACACCATATATTTT. This sequence encodes CASSYDIGFNTIYF.

The chain carries TRBV6-5 and TRBJ1-5; possible D gene TRBD1, 5 bases. The CDR3 sequence is 13 residues long. Germline V CDR1 and CDR2: MNHEY, SVGAGI. Deletions cut 6 bases from V and 0 bases from J, with 6 bases between. The CDR3 here is CASRQDSNQPQHF. The CDR3 DNA reads TGTGCCAGCAGACAGGATAGCAATCAGCCCCAGCATTTT.

The genes are TRBV28 and TRBJ2-7, with D perhaps TRBD2 (5 bases). The CDR3 is 17 residues long. Per the germline V gene, CDR1 is MDHEN and CDR2 is SYDVKM. Trimming took off 8 bases at V and 0 bases at J, with 23 bases between the two ends. In nucleotides, the CDR3 is TGTGCCAGCGTTCAAGCGTCCTCTAGCCACATCTCCTACGAGCAGTACTTC. This translates into CASVQASSSHISYEQYF.

The chain couples TRBV5-1 to TRBJ1-2; weak D call: TRBD1 (6 bases). From germline, CDR1 is SGHRS and CDR2 YFSETQ. This CDR3 is built from 16 residues. The V end was cut by 1 base, the J end by 4 bases, with 17 bases between. CDR3 amino acids: CASSLLTGLEGYGYTF. CDR3 DNA: TGCGCCAGCAGCTTGCTGACAGGCCTTGAGGGCTATGGCTACACCTTC.

This chain uses TRBV18 with TRBJ1-4; unclear D gene. The germline V gene has CDR1 KGHSH and CDR2 LQKENI. The CDR3 consists of 13 residues. Deletions cut 6 bases from V and 6 bases from J, with 11 bases between. This chain's CDR3 is CASSRKEDEKLFF. CDR3 bases: TGTGCCAGCTCGCGTAAGGAGGATGAAAAACTGTTTTTT.

This clone showed up just once. The V gene is TRBV5-1, the J gene TRBJ1-1; 9 bases align to TRBD1. The CDR3 loop spans 14 amino acids. V was pared by 3 bases and J by 5 bases, with 5 bases of the junction left unmatched. Germline CDR1 SGHRS, CDR2 YFSETQ. In nucleotides, the CDR3 is TGCGCCAGCAGCTGGGGACAGGGTGGGACTGAAGCTTTCTTT. Translated, it gives CASSWGQGGTEAFF.

In its sample, this clone was seen once. The rearrangement joins TRBV19 to TRBJ1-1; tentative D call: TRBD1 (5 bases). This CDR3 comprises 12 residues. V lost 6 bases to trimming and J lost 2 bases, with 7 bases between them. In germline, CDR1 is LNHDA, CDR2 SQIVND (reference sequence). The CDR3 bases are TGTGCCAGTAGAGACAGAAACACTGAAGCTTTCTTT. This sequence encodes CASRDRNTEAFF.

The rearrangement joins TRBV18 to TRBJ2-5; 7 positions match TRBD1. The CDR3 has 13 amino acids. V shed 2 bases and J 5 bases; nucleotides not matched to a gene: 2. Germline loops: CDR1 KGHSH, CDR2 LQKENI. This CDR3 reads CASSPDRAETQYF. The DNA of the CDR3 is TGTGCCAGCTCACCAGACAGGGCGGAGACCCAGTACTTC.

Only one count was recorded for this clone. V is TRBV18 and J is TRBJ2-7; TRBD1 matches at 9 bases. The trim removed 3 bases at V and 0 bases at J, leaving 3 bases unmatched. The CDR3 has 15 amino acids. Per the germline V gene, CDR1 is KGHSH and CDR2 is LQKENI. The DNA for the CDR3 is TGTGCCAGCTCACCCCCGGGACAGGGCTCCTACGAGCAGTACTTC. Amino acids: CASSPPGQGSYEQYF. Drawing the rest from reference TRBV18 and TRBJ2-7, the complete variable domain is NAGVMQNPRHLVRRRGQEARLRCSPMKGHSHVYWYRQLPEEGLKFMVYLQKENIIDESGMPKERFSAEFPKEGPSILRIQQVVRGDSAAYFCASSPPGQGSYEQYFGPGTRLTVT.

The gene calls are TRBV5-4 and TRBJ1-2; D might be TRBD1 (5 bases). The CDR3 covers 12 residues. The V end lost 2 bases, the J end lost 4 bases, and 6 bases lay between the germline ends. CDR1 is SGHNT, CDR2 YYREEE, per germline (reference sequence). CDR3 nucleotides: TGTGCCAGCAGCTTCCAGGGCTATGGCTACACCTTC. As protein: CASSFQGYGYTF.

V and J are TRBV6-6 and TRBJ1-3, with TRBD1 identical over 7 bases. The CDR3 sequence is 15 residues long. Trimming at V came to 1 base and at J to 2 bases, leaving 2 bases not matched to a gene. Germline CDR1 MNHNY, CDR2 SVGAGI (reference sequence). This chain's CDR3 is CASSYYTGAGNTIYF. In DNA form, the CDR3 reads TGTGCCAGCAGTTACTACACAGGGGCTGGAAACACCATATATTTT.

The genes are TRBV11-2 and TRBJ1-1; 9 bases fit TRBD1. The CDR3 has 17 amino acids. Germline lookup yields CDR1 SGHAT and CDR2 FQNNGV. Losses at the gene ends were 1 base for V and 3 bases for J; bases not matched to a gene: 9. CDR3 sequence reads: CASSLGDRGADDTEAFF. CDR3 DNA sequence: TGTGCCAGCAGCTTAGGTGACAGGGGGGCGGATGACACTGAAGCTTTCTTT.

This clone was counted only a few times. The V gene is TRBV19, the J gene TRBJ2-3; maybe TRBD1 (5 bases). The CDR3 is made up of 14 amino acids. The V end was cut by 5 bases, the J end by 0 bases, with 9 bases between. Germline CDR1 reads LNHDA; CDR2 reads SQIVND (reference sequence). CDR3 DNA sequence: TGTGCCAGTAGTCCAGGGCTTAGCACAGATACGCAGTATTTT. Residues: CASSPGLSTDTQYF.

This chain links TRBV28 with TRBJ1-5; tentatively, D is TRBD1 (6 bases). CDR1 and CDR2 from the germline V gene are MDHEN and SYDVKM. This CDR3 spans 14 amino acids. V lost 3 bases and J 10 bases, leaving 16 bases between the germline ends. The CDR3 protein is CASSLRTEGLPQHF. CDR3 coding DNA: TGTGCCAGCAGTTTGAGGACAGAAGGGCTCCCCCAGCATTTT.